This T cell receptor (beta chain) was captured in a study of response to subunit inactivated influenza vaccine. A few counts support this clonotype. Its target is unknown. TCRdb redid the calling of the RT-PCR reads with MiXCR, one entry per CDR3 protein. The table shows about 190,000 distinct CDR3 sequences, with approximately 15% occurring only once. Study-level results: Few additional T cells are recruited per seasonal influenza vaccination, authors suggested.

The TCR comes from a man between 50 and 59 years old who received an inactivated influenza vaccine. This material consisted of CD8+ T cells sorted from PBMCs, taken roughly 5 days after vaccination.

The CDR3 DNA is TGTGCCAGCAGCCGGGGGGGTTCGGCCAAAAACATTCAGTACTTC. Its translation is CASSRGGSAKNIQYF. This rearrangement joins TRBV3-1 to TRBJ2-4; 7 bases are shared with TRBD2. The V segment lost 4 bases and the J segment 1 base; nucleotides outside the gene matches: 4. Germline V gene sequence: CDR1 LGHDT, CDR2 YNNKEL (reference sequence). The CDR3 is made up of 15 amino acids.